Given below is one T cell receptor beta chain in context. This sample was taken from a study of blood T cell repertoires in COVID-19. As for the study in general: Samples taken during acute and convalescent COVID-19 were collected in the United States, Italy and Spain.

The length of the CDR3 is 15 residues. The V end lost 0 bases, the J end lost 1 base, and 10 bases lay between the germline ends. Germline-derived CDR1 and CDR2 are KGHSH and LQKENI. Produced via immunoSEQ multiplex PCR; TCRdb's table is partial and in-frame only. The sample shows about 15,000 clones, more than 75% of them seen only once. The rearrangement joins TRBV18 to TRBJ2-7; D uncertain. Source material: peripheral blood. The sequence came from a man between 60 and 75 years old with active or convalescent COVID-19. The CDR3 DNA reads as TGTGCCAGCTCACCACCGTTGAGGCAGTCCTACGAGCAGTACTTC. Its protein is CASSPPLRQSYEQYF.